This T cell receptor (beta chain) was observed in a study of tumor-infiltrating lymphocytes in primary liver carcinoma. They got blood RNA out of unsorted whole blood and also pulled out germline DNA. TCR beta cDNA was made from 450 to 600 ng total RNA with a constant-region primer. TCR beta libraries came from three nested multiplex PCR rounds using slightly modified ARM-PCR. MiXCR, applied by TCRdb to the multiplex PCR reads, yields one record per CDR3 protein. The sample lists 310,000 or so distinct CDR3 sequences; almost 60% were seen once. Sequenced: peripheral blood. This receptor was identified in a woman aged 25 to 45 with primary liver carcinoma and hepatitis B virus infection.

The CDR3 bases are TGTGCCAGCAGCTTAAACCCTTACCATCTTGGGGGAGAAGGCTACGAGCAGTACTTC. Translation gives CASSLNPYHLGGEGYEQYF. This chain connects TRBV13 to TRBJ2-7, with D perhaps given as TRBD1 or TRBD2 (5 bases each). The CDR3 contains 19 residues. Germline CDR1 is PRHDT and CDR2 is FYEKMQ (reference sequence). Between the trimmed V and J ends, which lost 2 bases and 3 bases, there was a span of 26 bases.